The T cell receptor (delta chain) described here comes from a study of gamma-delta T cells after stem cell transplantation. As to this clone: TCRdb's protein, taken from a much larger clone, differs from this DNA's translation at residue 11, likely owing to a read error; the protein displayed comes from the DNA.

TCRdb reapplied CATT to the RT-PCR reads. The sample has under 8,000 delta-chain clones, roughly 15% seen once; the top ten hold 4.5% to 7.5%. This sequence was found in a human donor. It is not recorded whose cells these are; they may come from a transplant donor. Material: gamma-delta T cells.

The CDR3: CACDTGGFLYADKLIF. CDR3 bases: TGTGCCTGTGATACTGGGGGATTTCTGTACGCCGATAAACTCATCTTT. This rearrangement joins TRDV2 to TRDJ1, with 10 bases aligning to TRDD3. Germline V gene sequence: CDR1 GEAIGNYY, CDR2 EKD. Trimming took 4 bases from V and 3 from J; bases not matched to a gene: 10. The CDR3 loop spans 16 amino acids.